This is a list of T cell receptor beta chains from one sample in a study of shared clonotypes between healthy human individuals. Only in-frame clones appear in the TCRdb table, and some are missing; sequencing was by immunoSEQ multiplex PCR. The table includes about 820,000 clones, 80% to 95% detected once. Input material: naive CD8+ T cells sorted from blood. The receptors here all came from a man between 25 and 39 years old in good health. Both conserved end residues are part of each CDR3. Each record gives: V gene, J gene, clone size, D gene, CDR3 DNA, CDR3 protein. D genes are given only for firm matches. Where a row states a size, it is once, few, many or the class of an expanded clone; other rows omit it.

>TRBV6-5|TRBJ2-7|NA|NA
TGTGCCAGCAGGATCTCGTTAAACTACTACGAGCAGTACTTC
CASRISLNYYEQYF
>TRBV10-3|TRBJ1-1|NA|NA
TGTGCCATCAGTGAGAAGGAGAATTTCCCCACTGAAGCTTTCTTT
CAISEKENFPTEAFF
>TRBV2|TRBJ1-2|few|TRBD1
TGTGCCAGCAGTGAGACAGGGACCTATGGCTACACCTTC
CASSETGTYGYTF
>TRBV19|TRBJ2-7|NA|NA
TGTGCCAGTAGCGTCGCAGAAAAAGCCTACGAGCAGTACTTC
CASSVAEKAYEQYF
>TRBV2|TRBJ2-6|NA|NA
TGTGCCACCCTGGGCTCTGGGGCCAACGTCCTGACTTTC
CATLGSGANVLTF
>TRBV6-5|TRBJ2-3|NA|TRBD2
TGTGCCAGCAGTTTAGCGGGAGCGGGGACAGATACGCAGTATTTT
CASSLAGAGTDTQYF
>TRBV29-1|TRBJ2-1|NA|TRBD2
TGCAGCGGGGAGGGTAGCGGGAGCTCCTACAATGAGCAGTTCTTC
CSGEGSGSSYNEQFF
>TRBV27|TRBJ2-1|NA|NA
TGTGCCAGCAGGACTGGCAATGAGCAGTTCTTC
CASRTGNEQFF
>TRBV7-2|TRBJ2-3|NA|NA
TGTGCCAGCACCGCCTTGGACGCAGATACGCAGTATTTT
CASTALDADTQYF
>TRBV9|TRBJ2-5|once|NA
TGTGCCAGCAGCGGACTGGAAGAGACCCAGTACTTC
CASSGLEETQYF
>TRBV5-4|TRBJ1-2|NA|NA
TGTGCCAGCAGCTTCGAAGGAGGGGGACCAGCTAACTATGGCTACACCTTC
CASSFEGGGPANYGYTF
>TRBV7-9|TRBJ2-1|once|TRBD2
TGTGCCAGCAGCTTTAGCGGGAGGAAATACAATGAGCAGTTCTTC
CASSFSGRKYNEQFF
>TRBV7-9|TRBJ2-1|once|NA
TGTGCCAGCAGCTTACCGGGGTTCTATGAGCAGTTCTTC
CASSLPGFYEQFF
>TRBV7-8|TRBJ1-1|NA|NA
TGTGCCAGCAGCTTAGCGCTAATGAACACTGAAGCTTTCTTT
CASSLALMNTEAFF
>TRBV28|TRBJ1-5|NA|NA
TGTGCCAGCAGTCCTCAGGTACAGCCCCAGCATTTT
CASSPQVQPQHF
>TRBV27|TRBJ2-3|NA|TRBD1
TGTGCCAGCAGTTTACCCGGGGACAGGGACAGGTATACGCAGTATTTT
CASSLPGDRDRYTQYF
>TRBV7-3|TRBJ2-3|NA|NA
TGTGCCAGCAGCTTACTGAACAGGCCTAGCACAGATACGCAGTATTTT
CASSLLNRPSTDTQYF
>TRBV28|TRBJ2-7|NA|NA
TGTGCCACGGGGGAAAGGGACTACGAGCAGTACTTC
CATGERDYEQYF
>TRBV7-9|TRBJ2-6|NA|NA
TGTGCCAGCAGCTTACTCGATAGGCCCAACGTCCTGACTTTC
CASSLLDRPNVLTF
>TRBV29-1|TRBJ2-3|NA|TRBD2
TGCAGCGCCGGGACTAGCGGGAGTCCTAGCACAGATACGCAGTATTTT
CSAGTSGSPSTDTQYF
>TRBV6-6|TRBJ2-4|NA|NA
TGTGCCAGCAGTTACCTTAGTGGGGGTCAGTACTTC
CASSYLSGGQYF
>TRBV7-2|TRBJ2-2|NA|TRBD1
TGTGCCAGCAGCCCGACAGGGGGCGGCACCGGGGAGCTGTTTTTT
CASSPTGGGTGELFF
>TRBV5-1|TRBJ2-5|NA|NA
TGCGCCAGCAGCTTGATGTCACTCCAAGAGACCCAGTACTTC
CASSLMSLQETQYF
>TRBV4-2|TRBJ2-1|NA|NA
TGTGCCAGCAGCCAACTGATAACGGACAGCTCCTACAATGAGCAGTTCTTC
CASSQLITDSSYNEQFF
>TRBV28|TRBJ2-1|NA|NA
TGTGCCAGCAGTTTCCGGGCGGGGTACAGGGAGCAGTTCTTC
CASSFRAGYREQFF
>TRBV13|TRBJ2-7|NA|TRBD2
TGTGCCAGCACCCTTAGCGGGAGGGCCGAGCAGTACTTC
CASTLSGRAEQYF
>TRBV27|TRBJ1-2|NA|TRBD1
TGTGCCAGCAGTTATTCTTCCGGGACAGTTAACTATGGCTACACCTTC
CASSYSSGTVNYGYTF
>TRBV6-6|TRBJ2-7|NA|NA
TGTGCCAGCAGTCACGATTACGAGCAGTACTTC
CASSHDYEQYF
>TRBV13|TRBJ2-7|NA|TRBD1
TGTGCCAGCAGCCCCGCCCGACAGGGGGACGAGCAGTACTTC
CASSPARQGDEQYF
>TRBV27|TRBJ2-1|NA|NA
TGTGCCAGCAGTTTATTTAGGTTTGATAATGAGCAGTTCTTC
CASSLFRFDNEQFF
>TRBV7-3|TRBJ1-1|NA|NA
TGTGCCAGCAGCTCCACGATGGGGACTGAAGCTTTCTTT
CASSSTMGTEAFF
>TRBV7-9|TRBJ2-7|NA|NA
TGTGCCAGCTCCCGCCTCACGGGGCCTAACCCCTTTTTGCAGTACTTC
CASSRLTGPNPFLQYF
>TRBV28|TRBJ2-1|few|NA
TGTGCCAGCAGTCCCCCCGGGATTAATGAGCAGTTCTTC
CASSPPGINEQFF
>TRBV6-4|TRBJ1-5|NA|NA
TGTGCCAGCAGTGATTTACATGGTCAGCCCCAGCATTTT
CASSDLHGQPQHF
>TRBV29-1|TRBJ2-7|NA|NA
TGCAGCGTTCGGACAGCCTGGACCTACGAGCAGTACTTC
CSVRTAWTYEQYF
>TRBV7-9|TRBJ2-5|NA|NA
TGTGCCAGCAGCCCTCCCAACCAAGAGACCCAGTACTTC
CASSPPNQETQYF
>TRBV2|TRBJ1-5|NA|TRBD1
TGTGCCAGCAGACCTCTACAGGGGGAGCAGCCCCAGCATTTT
CASRPLQGEQPQHF
>TRBV7-3|TRBJ2-1|NA|NA
TGTGCCAGCAGTCTATCCAATGAGCAGTTCTTC
CASSLSNEQFF
>TRBV28|TRBJ1-1|NA|NA
TGTGCCAGCAGTTTTGGGTCTGAGGGGCGAGGTCCTGAAGCTTTCTTT
CASSFGSEGRGPEAFF
>TRBV9|TRBJ1-1|NA|NA
TGTGCCAGCAGCGGGGGTTCGCCTGTAGTTGAAGCTTTCTTT
CASSGGSPVVEAFF
>TRBV19|TRBJ2-5|NA|TRBD2
TGTGCCAGTAGTGAGGCCCTAGCGGGAGGGCCGGGGGAGACCCAGTACTTC
CASSEALAGGPGETQYF
>TRBV19|TRBJ2-2|NA|NA
TGTGCCAGTAGCCCAGGACAATACACCGGGGAGCTGTTTTTT
CASSPGQYTGELFF
>TRBV11-3|TRBJ2-7|NA|NA
TGTGCCAGCAGCCCGCCTTCGGGGGAGCAGTACTTC
CASSPPSGEQYF
>TRBV7-9|TRBJ1-1|NA|TRBD1
TGTGCCAGCATCACAGAGGGGGCGAGGGGCACTGAAGCTTTCTTT
CASITEGARGTEAFF